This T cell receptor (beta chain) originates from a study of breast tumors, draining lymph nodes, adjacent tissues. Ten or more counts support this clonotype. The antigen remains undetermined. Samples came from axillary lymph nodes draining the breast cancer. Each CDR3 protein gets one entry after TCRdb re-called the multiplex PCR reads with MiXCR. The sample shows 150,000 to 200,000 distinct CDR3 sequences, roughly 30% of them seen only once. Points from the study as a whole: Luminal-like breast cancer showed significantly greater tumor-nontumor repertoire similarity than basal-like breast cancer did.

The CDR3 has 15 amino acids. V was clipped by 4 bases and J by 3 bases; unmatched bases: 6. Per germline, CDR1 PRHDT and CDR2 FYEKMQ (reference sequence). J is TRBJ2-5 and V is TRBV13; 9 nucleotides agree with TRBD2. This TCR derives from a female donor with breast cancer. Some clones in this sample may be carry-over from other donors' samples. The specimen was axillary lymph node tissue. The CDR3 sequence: CASSSETSGKETQYF. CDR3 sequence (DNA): TGTGCCAGCAGCTCCGAGACTAGCGGTAAAGAGACCCAGTACTTC.